A selection of T cell receptor beta chains follows, all from one sample in a study of CD4 T cells in relation to SARS-CoV-2 and coronaviruses. Measured with immunoSEQ multiplex PCR; TCRdb has only the in-frame clones, and not every one. The profile shows 60,000 or so clones, about 95% of them singletons. The sample consisted of naive CD4+ T cells from PBMCs. The receptors were sampled from a human donor in good health. The CDR3 runs from the conserved cysteine through the conserved F or W. A D gene is named only where the DNA matches it firmly. Expanded clones are given a class, and other clones once, few, many or no size at all.

D gene,J gene,V gene,clone size,CDR3 DNA,CDR3 protein
NA,TRBJ2-5,TRBV4-2,NA,TGTGCCAGCAGCCAAGGGTGGGGAAGTAGCGACCAAGAGACCCAGTACTTC,CASSQGWGSSDQETQYF
NA,TRBJ1-2,TRBV7-3,once,TGTGCCAGCAGCTTCTCCGGGGTTCCAACTAACTATGGCTACACCTTC,CASSFSGVPTNYGYTF
TRBD1,TRBJ1-5,TRBV6-1,NA,TGTGCCAGCAGTGCAGGGGGGACAGTTGTAAGCAATCAGCCCCAGCATTTT,CASSAGGTVVSNQPQHF
TRBD2,TRBJ2-3,TRBV4-1,once,TGCGCCAGCAGCCAAGATCGGGCTAGCGGGAGTACAGATACGCAGTATTTT,CASSQDRASGSTDTQYF
TRBD1,TRBJ1-5,TRBV6-5,once,TGTGCCAGCATGACAGGGGTCAATCAGCCCCAGCATTTT,CASMTGVNQPQHF
NA,TRBJ2-1,TRBV5-8,NA,TGTGCCAGCAGCTGGGGACAAATCAATGAGCAGTTCTTC,CASSWGQINEQFF
TRBD1,TRBJ1-1,TRBV4-1,NA,TGCGCCAGCAGCCAAGAGGCCGCAGGGGGGAATGAAGCTTTCTTT,CASSQEAAGGNEAFF
NA,TRBJ2-7,TRBV20-1,once,TGCAGTGCGAGGGGGGCGGGCGAGCAGTACTTC,CSARGAGEQYF
NA,TRBJ2-1,TRBV24-1,NA,TGTGCCACCAGTGATTTGAGGGGCGGGCGTCGGAATGGTGAGCAGTTCTTC,CATSDLRGGRRNGEQFF
TRBD1,TRBJ2-2,TRBV5-1,NA,TGCGCCAGCAGCTCCCGACCGGACAGGGGAATTTACACCGGGGAGCTGTTTTTT,CASSSRPDRGIYTGELFF
TRBD1,TRBJ1-4,TRBV5-1,NA,TGCGCCAGCAGCTTGGGCGGGACAGCCACAACTAATGAAAAACTGTTTTTT,CASSLGGTATTNEKLFF
NA,TRBJ2-3,TRBV12-3/TRBV12-4,NA,TGTGCCAGCAGTGGAATTAGCGGCAATACGCAGTATTTT,CASSGISGNTQYF
TRBD1,TRBJ1-2,TRBV2,NA,TGTGCCAGCAGAGGGACAGGGCGGGGCTACACCTTC,CASRGTGRGYTF
NA,TRBJ1-4,TRBV28,once,TGTGCCAGCAGTGGGGCACACAAACGGGGTAATGAAAAACTGTTTTTT,CASSGAHKRGNEKLFF
NA,TRBJ2-1,TRBV3-1/TRBV3-2,NA,TGTGCCAGCAGCCAAGACGGCGCTGATGAGCAGTTCTTC,CASSQDGADEQFF
NA,TRBJ2-3,TRBV19,NA,TGTGCCAGTAGTATAATCAGGGGTTTAAGCACAGATACGCAGTATTTT,CASSIIRGLSTDTQYF
TRBD2,TRBJ2-7,TRBV27,NA,TGTGCCAGCAGCGGACTAGAACGGTACGAGCAGTACTTC,CASSGLERYEQYF
NA,TRBJ2-7,TRBV11-2,NA,TGTGCCAGCAGCTTAGTTTCGGACAGCTCCTACGAGCAGTACTTC,CASSLVSDSSYEQYF
NA,TRBJ2-4,TRBV28,NA,TGTGCCAGCAGTTTAGAGGGGGTAGGCAAAAACATTCAGTACTTC,CASSLEGVGKNIQYF
NA,TRBJ2-3,TRBV4-1,once,TGCGCCAGCAGCCAAGACCCGAGGGTGGATACGCAGTATTTT,CASSQDPRVDTQYF
TRBD1,TRBJ1-4,TRBV2,NA,TGTGCCAGCAGCGAACAGGGGGTCTGGGCTAATGAAAAACTGTTTTTT,CASSEQGVWANEKLFF
NA,TRBJ2-7,TRBV28,NA,TGTGCCAGCAGTTTATCCGGGTCCTCCTACGAGCAGTACTTC,CASSLSGSSYEQYF
TRBD1,TRBJ2-3,TRBV11-2,NA,TGTGCCAGCAGCTTGAGATCTATCCGGGACAGGGGGCGGGATACGCAGTATTTT,CASSLRSIRDRGRDTQYF
NA,TRBJ1-1,TRBV28,NA,TGTGCCAGCAGTTTCCCGGCAGGGAGGAACACTGAAGCTTTCTTT,CASSFPAGRNTEAFF
NA,TRBJ2-3,TRBV7-2,NA,TGTGCCAGCAGCTTAGTACGGAGGGCGGATACGCAGTATTTT,CASSLVRRADTQYF
NA,TRBJ1-1,TRBV7-9,once,TGTGCCAGCAGCCCGCAGGTATTGAACACTGAAGCTTTCTTT,CASSPQVLNTEAFF
NA,TRBJ2-3,TRBV6-1,once,TGTGCCAGCAGTGAAGACGGGCGGGGGCCCACAGATACGCAGTATTTT,CASSEDGRGPTDTQYF
NA,TRBJ2-7,TRBV2,NA,TGTGCCAGCTCGCCGACATCGTTTTACGAGCAGTACTTC,CASSPTSFYEQYF
NA,TRBJ2-7,TRBV10-2,NA,TGCGCCAGCAGTGAGCGGGGTAACGAGCAGTACTTC,CASSERGNEQYF
TRBD2,TRBJ2-1,TRBV4-1,NA,TGCGCCAGCAGCCAACTAGCGGGAGGACTCAATGAGCAGTTCTTC,CASSQLAGGLNEQFF
NA,TRBJ1-5,TRBV28,NA,TGTGCCAGCAAGGAGAGCAATCAGCCCCAGCATTTT,CASKESNQPQHF
TRBD2,TRBJ2-1,TRBV19,NA,TGTGCCAGTAGCCAAGAGACTAGCGGGAGATTAGGTGAGCAGTTCTTC,CASSQETSGRLGEQFF
TRBD1,TRBJ2-5,TRBV6-5,NA,TGTGCCACCAGGACAGGCTGGGAGACCCAGTACTTC,CATRTGWETQYF
NA,TRBJ2-7,TRBV7-8,NA,TGTGCCAGCAGCTTAAGGAACGAGCAGTACTTC,CASSLRNEQYF
TRBD1,TRBJ1-4,TRBV15,NA,TGTGCCACCAAAGACACGGGACAGGGAAGGGAAAAACTGTTTTTT,CATKDTGQGREKLFF
TRBD1,TRBJ2-7,TRBV28,NA,TGTGCCAGCAGTAGAGACAGGGGACGCAACGAGCAGTACTTC,CASSRDRGRNEQYF
TRBD2,TRBJ2-1,TRBV28,NA,TGTGCCAGCAGAGGAGGGACTAGCGGTAGCAATGAGCAGTTCTTC,CASRGGTSGSNEQFF
NA,TRBJ2-3,TRBV20-1,once,TGCAGTGCCCGGCTTGTGGATACGCAGTATTTT,CSARLVDTQYF
TRBD2,TRBJ2-3,TRBV27,NA,TGTGCCAGCAGTCTAGCGGGAGGGCCCCCAGATACGCAGTATTTT,CASSLAGGPPDTQYF
TRBD2,TRBJ2-1,TRBV15,NA,TGTGCCACCAGCACTAGGACTAGCGGGAGTAATGAGCAGTTCTTC,CATSTRTSGSNEQFF
NA,TRBJ2-1,TRBV6-4,NA,TGTGCCAGCAGTGACTCCGGGTGGCCCACCAATGAGCAGTTCTTC,CASSDSGWPTNEQFF
NA,TRBJ1-1,TRBV5-1,NA,TGCGCCAGCAGTCTTTTACAGGGAACTGAAGCTTTCTTT,CASSLLQGTEAFF
NA,TRBJ1-6,TRBV25-1,NA,TGTGCCAGCAGTGAATTTAGAGAGGGGTATAATTCACCCCTCCACTTT,CASSEFREGYNSPLHF
TRBD1,TRBJ1-4,TRBV28,NA,TGTGCCAGCAGCCTGGACAGGGTTAGAGAAAAACTGTTTTTT,CASSLDRVREKLFF
NA,TRBJ2-5,TRBV7-7,NA,TGTGCCAGCAGCTTAGGAGGGTGGGGTGGAGAGACCCAGTACTTC,CASSLGGWGGETQYF
TRBD1,TRBJ1-2,TRBV4-1,NA,TGCGCCAGCAGCCCTGGACAGGGGGTAGGGGGCTACACCTTC,CASSPGQGVGGYTF
NA,TRBJ1-2,TRBV10-2,NA,TGCGCCAGCAGTGACCCCCCTGGACCTAACTATGGCTACACCTTC,CASSDPPGPNYGYTF
NA,TRBJ1-1,TRBV28,NA,TGTGCCAGCAGTCCCGGAACAGTTACTGAAGCTTTCTTT,CASSPGTVTEAFF
NA,TRBJ1-3,TRBV6-5,NA,TGTGCCAGCAGTTACGACAGCTCTGGAAACACCATATATTTT,CASSYDSSGNTIYF
TRBD1,TRBJ1-4,TRBV5-1,NA,TGCGCCAGCAGTTACGGGACAGGGTATGAAAAACTGTTTTTT,CASSYGTGYEKLFF
TRBD1,TRBJ1-1,TRBV30,few,TGTGCCTGGAGTAGGGGGCGATTGAACACTGAAGCTTTCTTT,CAWSRGRLNTEAFF
NA,TRBJ2-3,TRBV6-4,NA,TGTGCCAGCAGATCTACGGGGTTAGCAGATACGCAGTATTTT,CASRSTGLADTQYF
NA,TRBJ1-2,TRBV6-4,NA,TGTGCCAGCAGTGATGGGGGAGGCTATGGCTACACCTTC,CASSDGGGYGYTF
TRBD2,TRBJ2-5,TRBV10-2,NA,TGCGCCAGCAGTGAGAGGGCTAGCGGGACGGAGACCCAGTACTTC,CASSERASGTETQYF
TRBD2,TRBJ2-3,TRBV5-4,few,TGTGCCAGCAGCTTGGACGGCGGGGGATATACGCAGTATTTT,CASSLDGGGYTQYF